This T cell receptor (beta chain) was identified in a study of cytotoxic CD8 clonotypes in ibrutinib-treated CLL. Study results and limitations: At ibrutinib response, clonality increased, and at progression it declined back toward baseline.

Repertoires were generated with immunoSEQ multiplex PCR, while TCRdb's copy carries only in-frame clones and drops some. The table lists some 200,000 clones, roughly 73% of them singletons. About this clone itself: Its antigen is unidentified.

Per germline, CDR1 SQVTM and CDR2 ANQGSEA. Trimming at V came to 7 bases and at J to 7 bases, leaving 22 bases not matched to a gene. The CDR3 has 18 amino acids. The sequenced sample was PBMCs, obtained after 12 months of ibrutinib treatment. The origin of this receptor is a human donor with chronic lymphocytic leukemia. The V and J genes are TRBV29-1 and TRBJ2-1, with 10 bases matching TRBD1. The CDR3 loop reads CSDQPGGSGTGARNEQFF. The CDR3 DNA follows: TGCAGCGACCAGCCGGGGGGTAGCGGGACAGGGGCCAGGAATGAGCAGTTCTTC.